Listed below are T cell receptor beta chains from one sample, sequenced in a study of technical replicates of blood from a few donors. Sequencing was performed with immunoSEQ multiplex PCR; in TCRdb, only in-frame clones are kept and a portion is missing. The sample has roughly 85,000 clones; about 93% are singletons. The sequencing input was T cells isolated from PBMCs. The receptors were gathered from a human donor in good health. CDR3s include the opening cysteine and the closing phenylalanine or tryptophan. D genes are given only for firm matches. Rows give clone size only sometimes, using once, few, many, or a class for an expanded clone.

- | TRBJ2-1 | once | TRBV27 | CASSFPLGAQGEQFF | TGTGCCAGCAGTTTTCCATTAGGGGCGCAGGGTGAGCAGTTCTTC
- | TRBJ2-5 | once | TRBV4-1 | CASSQVLQETQYF | TGCGCCAGCAGCCAAGTTTTACAAGAGACCCAGTACTTC
- | TRBJ2-3 | once | TRBV7-8 | CASSISGSTDTQYF | TGTGCCAGCAGTATAAGCGGTAGCACAGATACGCAGTATTTT
TRBD1 | TRBJ1-6 | - | TRBV4-1 | CASSPQSGDSLNSPLHF | TGCGCCAGCAGCCCTCAGTCCGGGGACAGTCTTAATTCACCCCTCCACTTT
- | TRBJ2-7 | few | TRBV2 | CASSEETKAYF | TGTGCCAGCAGTGAAGAGACTAAGGCGTACTTC
TRBD1 | TRBJ2-7 | - | TRBV5-1 | CASSPGQVVYEQYF | TGCGCCAGCAGCCCGGGACAGGTGGTCTACGAGCAGTACTTC
- | TRBJ1-1 | - | TRBV11-3 | CASSPQVNTEAFF | TGTGCCAGCAGCCCTCAGGTAAACACTGAAGCTTTCTTT
TRBD1 | TRBJ2-7 | - | TRBV4-1 | CASSPLRTGRTYEQYF | TGCGCCAGCAGCCCCCTAAGGACAGGGAGGACCTACGAGCAGTACTTC
TRBD1 | TRBJ1-4 | - | TRBV4-1 | CASSQGSSQGVGKLFF | TGCGCCAGCAGCCAAGGCTCATCACAGGGGGTTGGAAAACTGTTTTTT
- | TRBJ2-7 | - | TRBV18 | CASSHPESPYYEQYF | TGTGCCAGCTCACACCCTGAGTCCCCCTACTACGAGCAGTACTTC
- | TRBJ1-2 | - | TRBV19 | CASSILGGTNYGYTF | TGTGCCAGTAGTATCCTGGGGGGGACTAACTATGGCTACACCTTC
TRBD1 | TRBJ1-5 | - | TRBV5-1 | CASSLSGGGQPQHF | TGCGCCAGCAGCTTATCAGGGGGCGGTCAGCCCCAGCATTTT
TRBD1 | TRBJ1-6 | - | TRBV7-2 | CASSQTGDESPLHF | TGTGCCAGCAGCCAGACAGGGGATGAATCACCCCTCCACTTT
TRBD1 | TRBJ2-4 | - | TRBV9 | CLTGENIQYF | TGCTTGACAGGGGAAAACATTCAGTACTTC
- | TRBJ1-3 | - | TRBV7-6 | CASSPGAGSGNTIYF | TGTGCCAGCAGCCCAGGCGCGGGCTCTGGAAACACCATATATTTT
TRBD1 | TRBJ1-1 | - | TRBV19 | CASSIVYQGGNTEAFF | TGTGCCAGTAGTATAGTGTACCAGGGGGGGAACACTGAAGCTTTCTTT
TRBD2 | TRBJ2-2 | - | TRBV7-8 | CASGGLAHTGELFF | TGTGCCAGCGGGGGACTAGCTCACACCGGGGAGCTGTTTTTT
TRBD1 | TRBJ2-1 | once | TRBV11-2 | CASSLERTGEFYNEQFF | TGTGCCAGCAGCTTAGAACGGACAGGAGAATTTTACAATGAGCAGTTCTTC
- | TRBJ1-2 | - | TRBV9 | CASASGAGLGGYTF | TGTGCCAGCGCTTCAGGTGCAGGATTGGGTGGCTACACCTTC
TRBD1 | TRBJ2-1 | - | TRBV6-5 | CASSLTGLPNEQFF | TGTGCCAGCAGCCTGACAGGGCTCCCCAATGAGCAGTTCTTC
TRBD1 | TRBJ2-5 | - | TRBV7-9 | CASSLRQGAGSWETQYF | TGTGCCAGCAGCTTGCGCCAGGGGGCAGGGAGTTGGGAGACCCAGTACTTC
TRBD1 | TRBJ1-5 | - | TRBV5-8 | CASSSFQGVYSNQPQHF | TGTGCCAGCAGCTCTTTCCAGGGGGTTTATAGCAATCAGCCCCAGCATTTT
- | TRBJ1-1 | - | TRBV2 | CASSTDLNTEAFF | TGTGCCAGCAGTACAGATTTGAACACTGAAGCTTTCTTT
- | TRBJ1-3 | few | TRBV30 | CAWGGGKLISGNTIYF | TGTGCCTGGGGGGGAGGCAAACTCATATCTGGAAACACCATATATTTT
TRBD2 | TRBJ2-5 | - | TRBV5-4 | CASSLGGTSGSQETQYF | TGTGCCAGCAGCTTGGGGGGGACTAGCGGGTCTCAAGAGACCCAGTACTTC
TRBD1 | TRBJ1-2 | - | TRBV18 | CASSLYRDSPYGYTF | TGTGCCAGCTCACTATACCGGGACAGTCCCTATGGCTACACCTTC
- | TRBJ1-1 | once | TRBV4-1 | CASSQTIGALTEAFF | TGCGCCAGCAGCCAAACCATTGGGGCCTTAACTGAAGCTTTCTTT
TRBD1 | TRBJ2-1 | - | TRBV6-5 | CASSYGQDGDNEQFF | TGTGCCAGCAGTTACGGACAGGATGGGGACAATGAGCAGTTCTTC
- | TRBJ1-1 | - | TRBV4-2 | CASSHRGTMPEAFF | TGTGCCAGCAGCCACCGGGGGACTATGCCTGAAGCTTTCTTT
- | TRBJ2-3 | - | TRBV6-6 | CASSYGTPRTQYF | TGTGCCAGCAGTTACGGGACACCTCGAACGCAGTATTTT
- | TRBJ2-1 | - | TRBV29-1 | CSVEKGVSGNEQFF | TGCAGCGTTGAAAAGGGGGTATCGGGCAATGAGCAGTTCTTC
TRBD2 | TRBJ2-3 | - | TRBV29-1 | CSVEDEVEGLAGTDTQYF | TGCAGCGTTGAAGACGAGGTTGAAGGACTAGCGGGCACAGATACGCAGTATTTT
TRBD1 | TRBJ2-7 | - | TRBV4-2 | CASSQAGTGVSEQYF | TGTGCCAGCAGCCAAGCAGGGACAGGGGTCTCCGAGCAGTACTTC
TRBD1 | TRBJ2-2 | - | TRBV9 | CASSLRTGNTGELFF | TGTGCCAGCAGCCTCAGGACAGGGAACACCGGGGAGCTGTTTTTT
- | TRBJ1-4 | - | TRBV6-5 | CASKQALNEKLFF | TGTGCCAGCAAACAGGCTCTGAATGAAAAACTGTTTTTT
- | TRBJ2-1 | - | TRBV27 | CASTGSPYNEQFF | TGTGCCAGCACTGGGAGTCCCTACAATGAGCAGTTCTTC
TRBD1 | TRBJ2-5 | - | TRBV6-5 | CASSYSGRTGGETQYF | TGTGCCAGCAGTTACAGTGGTCGGACAGGGGGAGAGACCCAGTACTTC
TRBD1 | TRBJ1-1 | - | TRBV15 | CATSREGQGATEAFF | TGTGCCACCAGCAGAGAGGGACAGGGGGCAACTGAAGCTTTCTTT
- | TRBJ2-3 | - | TRBV29-1 | CSVEGVLLMAGKFTDTQYF | TGCAGCGTTGAAGGGGTACTCCTTATGGCGGGGAAATTCACAGATACGCAGTATTTT
TRBD1 | TRBJ2-7 | once | TRBV19 | CASSAGTGFYEQYF | TGTGCCAGTAGTGCCGGGACAGGTTTCTACGAGCAGTACTTC
- | TRBJ1-2 | - | TRBV30 | CAWNPGSHYYGYTF | TGTGCCTGGAATCCCGGGAGTCATTACTATGGCTACACCTTC
TRBD2 | TRBJ2-2 | - | TRBV7-8 | CASSLAGGGKNTGELFF | TGTGCCAGCAGCTTAGCCGGGGGGGGAAAAAACACCGGGGAGCTGTTTTTT
TRBD1 | TRBJ2-7 | - | TRBV6-5 | CASSFTGTGGSYEQYF | TGTGCCAGCAGTTTCACCGGGACAGGAGGCTCCTACGAGCAGTACTTC
TRBD1 | TRBJ2-7 | - | TRBV27 | CASSPLGQGGGSYEQYF | TGTGCCAGCAGTCCCCTTGGACAGGGAGGAGGGTCCTACGAGCAGTACTTC
TRBD1 | TRBJ1-6 | - | TRBV19 | CASSRDRGTSPLHF | TGTGCCAGTAGCAGGGACAGGGGGACCTCACCCCTCCACTTT
- | TRBJ1-5 | - | TRBV5-1 | CASSVGGQQHQPQHF | TGCGCCAGCAGCGTTGGGGGCCAGCAACATCAGCCCCAGCATTTT
- | TRBJ2-1 | - | TRBV5-1 | CASSLANNEQFF | TGCGCCAGCAGCTTGGCTAACAATGAGCAGTTCTTC
TRBD1 | TRBJ1-5 | - | TRBV28 | CASRPPTGGRDQPQHF | TGTGCCAGCAGGCCCCCGACAGGGGGGAGGGATCAGCCCCAGCATTTT
TRBD1 | TRBJ2-5 | once | TRBV5-1 | CASSSQGTGGLDRETQYF | TGCGCCAGCAGCTCCCAGGGGACAGGGGGCCTGGACAGGGAGACCCAGTACTTC
TRBD2 | TRBJ2-1 | - | TRBV6-1 | CASSESPAGVYNEQFF | TGTGCCAGCAGTGAAAGCCCAGCGGGAGTATACAATGAGCAGTTCTTC
- | TRBJ1-3 | - | TRBV28 | CASQSSGFGNTIYF | TGTGCCAGCCAGAGTTCGGGTTTTGGAAACACCATATATTTT